A selection of T cell receptor beta chains follows, all from one sample in a study of T cells in Graves' hyperthyroidism and ophthalmopathy. One entry per CDR3 protein, called by TCRdb with MiXCR from the multiplex PCR reads. The sample contains 600,000 to 900,000 distinct CDR3 sequences, 16% of which appear only once. Specimen: blood. These receptors originate from a man between 18 and 29 years old with Graves' hyperthyroidism. Each CDR3 is given with its conserved first and last residue. The order of the fields is D gene, clone size, J gene, V gene, CDR3 protein, CDR3 DNA. A D gene is named only where the DNA matches it firmly. Size is omitted from some rows. Given values are once, few, many or a class for expanded clones.

TRBD1 - TRBJ2-2 TRBV7-9 CASRTGGGTGELFF TGTGCCAGCAGGACAGGGGGTGGCACCGGGGAGCTGTTTTTT
TRBD1 few TRBJ2-2 TRBV5-6 CASSYRGVNTGELFF TGTGCCAGCAGCTACAGGGGAGTAAACACCGGGGAGCTGTTTTTT
- - TRBJ1-1 TRBV29-1 CSYAVGGNTEAFF TGCAGCTATGCAGTAGGGGGGAACACTGAAGCTTTCTTT
- many TRBJ1-2 TRBV6-1 CASSGTGGYDYGYTF TGTGCCAGCAGTGGGACGGGCGGGTACGACTATGGCTACACCTTC
- - TRBJ1-5 TRBV11-2 CASSLATSAPQHF TGTGCCAGCAGCTTAGCTACATCAGCGCCCCAGCATTTT
TRBD1 few TRBJ2-7 TRBV20-1 CSAGDSLYEQYF TGCAGTGCCGGGGACAGTCTCTACGAGCAGTACTTC
- - TRBJ2-3 TRBV9 CASSVGNSANTDTQYF TGTGCCAGCAGCGTAGGAAATAGCGCGAACACAGATACGCAGTATTTT
- many TRBJ2-2 TRBV3-1 CASSQWTLAANTGELFF TGTGCCAGCAGCCAGTGGACCTTAGCGGCGAACACCGGGGAGCTGTTTTTT
- few TRBJ2-7 TRBV10-3 CAISSRAYEQYF TGTGCCATCAGTTCCCGTGCCTACGAGCAGTACTTC
- few TRBJ1-1 TRBV29-1 CSVAGTLATEAFF TGCAGCGTCGCAGGGACGTTGGCCACTGAAGCTTTCTTT
TRBD1 many TRBJ1-5 TRBV2 CASSKIPGQGADQPQHF TGTGCCAGCAGTAAAATTCCGGGACAGGGGGCTGATCAGCCCCAGCATTTT
TRBD1 many TRBJ2-7 TRBV5-1 CASSLSGRGLAEQYF TGCGCCAGCAGCTTGAGTGGCAGGGGGCTGGCCGAGCAGTACTTC
TRBD1 few TRBJ1-6 TRBV18 CASSPEGQGLRSPLHF TGTGCCAGCTCACCAGAGGGACAGGGATTGCGGTCACCCCTCCACTTT